These T cell receptor beta chains were read from a single sample in a study of Ad26.COV2.S vaccination and SARS-CoV-2 variants. Profiled with immunoSEQ multiplex PCR; TCRdb holds only in-frame clones, not every one. The sample has 430,000 or so clones, roughly 90% seen once. Sample: peripheral blood, taken in a trial of Ad26.COV2.S vaccine versus placebo. These TCRs come from a person between 18 and 59 years old who received the Ad26.COV2.S COVID-19 vaccine or a placebo. Each CDR3 is given with its conserved first and last residue. A D gene is named only where the DNA matches it firmly. Clone size appears in some rows only: once, few, many, or a class for an expanded clone.

size,J,D,V,CDR3,DNA
.,TRBJ2-3,TRBD2,TRBV29-1,CSARLAGVDTQYF,TGCAGCGCGCGACTAGCGGGAGTGGATACGCAGTATTTT
once,TRBJ1-5,.,TRBV6-5,CASSQDGVNQPQHF,TGTGCCAGCAGCCAGGACGGCGTCAATCAGCCCCAGCATTTT
once,TRBJ1-2,.,TRBV24-1,CATRGTGYGYTF,TGTGCCACCAGAGGGACCGGCTATGGCTACACCTTC
once,TRBJ2-1,TRBD2,TRBV27,CASSLLPLAGTYNEQFF,TGTGCCAGCAGTTTACTGCCACTAGCGGGTACCTACAATGAGCAGTTCTTC
.,TRBJ2-1,.,TRBV7-2,CASSPSEVGEQFF,TGTGCCAGCAGCCCCTCCGAGGTTGGGGAGCAGTTCTTC
.,TRBJ2-3,.,TRBV5-1,CASSLAARVSDTQYF,TGCGCCAGCAGCTTGGCCGCGAGAGTTTCAGATACGCAGTATTTT
.,TRBJ2-7,.,TRBV5-1,CASSAGTYTYEQYF,TGCGCCAGCAGCGCAGGGACTTACACCTACGAGCAGTACTTC
few,TRBJ2-1,TRBD2,TRBV27,CASSLQWLAGVDEQFF,TGTGCCAGCAGTTTACAGTGGCTAGCGGGAGTGGATGAGCAGTTCTTC
.,TRBJ2-1,TRBD2,TRBV2,CASSEAAGLAGGPEQFF,TGTGCCAGCAGTGAAGCGGCGGGACTAGCGGGAGGGCCCGAGCAGTTCTTC
.,TRBJ2-1,.,TRBV5-1,CASSPRTGGSYNEQFF,TGCGCCAGCAGCCCGAGGACCGGCGGGTCCTACAATGAGCAGTTCTTC
.,TRBJ2-1,TRBD2,TRBV19,CASSVGTSGYNEQFF,TGTGCCAGTAGCGTCGGGACTAGCGGCTACAATGAGCAGTTCTTC
.,TRBJ2-7,TRBD2,TRBV6-6,CASSNSGGSYEQYF,TGTGCCAGCAGTAATAGCGGGGGTTCCTACGAGCAGTACTTC
few,TRBJ2-7,TRBD2,TRBV6-5,CASRDRDYYGEQYF,TGTGCCAGCAGGGACCGGGACTACTACGGCGAGCAGTACTTC
few,TRBJ2-3,.,TRBV5-4,CASSLGAVRGADTQYF,TGTGCCAGCAGCTTGGGTGCGGTCAGGGGGGCAGATACGCAGTATTTT
.,TRBJ2-7,.,TRBV7-8,CASSHHSHQGGAYEQYF,TGTGCCAGCAGCCACCACTCACACCAGGGAGGAGCCTACGAGCAGTACTTC
.,TRBJ2-3,.,TRBV6-1,CASSAPDTASTDTQYF,TGTGCCAGCAGTGCCCCCGACACAGCTAGCACAGATACGCAGTATTTT
once,TRBJ1-1,.,TRBV30,CAWTRGTTNTEAFF,TGTGCCTGGACAAGAGGTACCACGAACACTGAAGCTTTCTTT
.,TRBJ1-4,TRBD1,TRBV4-1,CASSLTGTGREKLFF,TGCGCCAGCAGCCTTACTGGGACAGGGCGGGAAAAACTGTTTTTT
.,TRBJ2-6,.,TRBV30,CAWSLGNSGANVLTF,TGTGCCTGGAGCCTAGGGAACTCTGGGGCCAACGTCCTGACTTTC
.,TRBJ2-7,.,TRBV6-6,CASSYSSYEQYF,TGTGCCAGCAGTTACTCAAGCTACGAGCAGTACTTC
once,TRBJ2-3,.,TRBV6-6,CASSLATRSTDTQYF,TGTGCCAGCAGTTTGGCTACTAGAAGTACAGATACGCAGTATTTT
.,TRBJ2-7,.,TRBV6-5,CASSYLEEQYF,TGTGCCAGCAGTTATTTAGAAGAGCAGTACTTC
.,TRBJ2-1,.,TRBV7-2,CASSLAYVNNEQFF,TGTGCCAGCAGCTTAGCGTACGTAAACAATGAGCAGTTCTTC
.,TRBJ1-2,.,TRBV5-5,CASSPSPEGYGYTF,TGTGCCAGCAGCCCAAGTCCGGAAGGCTATGGCTACACCTTC
.,TRBJ2-3,TRBD2,TRBV12-5,CASGLTSGRRDTQYF,TGTGCTAGTGGTTTGACTAGCGGGAGAAGAGATACGCAGTATTTT
few,TRBJ2-7,TRBD1,TRBV7-9,CASRGQGAYEQYF,TGTGCCAGCAGGGGACAGGGGGCGTACGAGCAGTACTTC
.,TRBJ2-5,.,TRBV29-1,CSVEGASRETQYF,TGCAGCGTTGAAGGGGCCAGTCGGGAGACCCAGTACTTC
.,TRBJ1-4,TRBD1,TRBV2,CAGEQGAGEKLFF,TGTGCCGGGGAACAGGGGGCGGGTGAAAAACTGTTTTTT
once,TRBJ2-6,TRBD1,TRBV11-3,CASSPGGAGANVLTF,TGTGCCAGCAGCCCAGGGGGCGCCGGGGCCAACGTCCTGACTTTC
.,TRBJ2-5,.,TRBV30,CAWSDGTQYF,TGTGCCTGGAGTGACGGGACCCAGTACTTC
.,TRBJ2-1,TRBD2,TRBV5-1,CASSLDSGDYNEQFF,TGCGCCAGCAGCTTGGACAGCGGGGATTACAATGAGCAGTTCTTC
.,TRBJ2-1,TRBD2,TRBV11-2,CASRPYTSGSSYNEQFF,TGTGCCAGCAGACCTTATACTAGCGGAAGCTCCTACAATGAGCAGTTCTTC
few,TRBJ2-1,.,TRBV6-5,CASRLDRASYNEQFF,TGTGCCAGCAGATTGGACAGAGCCTCCTACAATGAGCAGTTCTTC
.,TRBJ2-1,TRBD2,TRBV4-1,CASSQGPGLAGVNEQFF,TGCGCCAGCAGCCAAGGACCAGGACTAGCGGGAGTCAATGAGCAGTTCTTC
.,TRBJ2-2,TRBD1,TRBV5-1,CASSWGQHTGELFF,TGCGCCAGCAGCTGGGGACAGCACACCGGGGAGCTGTTTTTT
once,TRBJ1-2,.,TRBV7-8,CASSPTGSLGYGYTF,TGTGCCAGCAGCCCCACAGGGTCACTCGGCTATGGCTACACCTTC
.,TRBJ1-6,.,TRBV30,CAWTGYNSPLHF,TGTGCCTGGACAGGATATAATTCACCCCTCCACTTT
.,TRBJ2-7,TRBD2,TRBV5-1,CASSLAVRTSGAGGSYEQYF,TGCGCCAGCAGCTTGGCTGTTAGGACTAGCGGGGCCGGAGGCTCCTACGAGCAGTACTTC
.,TRBJ2-3,TRBD2,TRBV6-6,CASSYPPSGRTDTQYF,TGTGCCAGCAGTTATCCCCCTAGCGGGAGGACAGATACGCAGTATTTT
once,TRBJ2-1,.,TRBV5-1,CASSGLVGLDNEQFF,TGCGCCAGCAGCGGACTGGTAGGGCTGGACAATGAGCAGTTCTTC
.,TRBJ1-3,.,TRBV19,CASSFGGGSGNTIYF,TGTGCCAGTAGTTTCGGAGGAGGGTCTGGAAACACCATATATTTT
.,TRBJ1-4,TRBD1,TRBV7-9,CARGGTGNEKLFF,TGTGCCAGGGGCGGGACAGGTAATGAAAAACTGTTTTTT
.,TRBJ2-1,TRBD2,TRBV28,CASSEDGRWVNEQFF,TGTGCCAGCAGTGAAGACGGGAGGTGGGTCAATGAGCAGTTCTTC
.,TRBJ2-5,.,TRBV6-2/TRBV6-3,CASSYSWKTQYF,TGTGCCAGCAGTTACTCGTGGAAGACCCAGTACTTC
.,TRBJ2-7,TRBD2,TRBV28,CASSAGGPSYEQYF,TGTGCCAGCAGTGCGGGAGGGCCGTCCTACGAGCAGTACTTC
.,TRBJ2-2,.,TRBV6-5,CASSYSRESGELFF,TGTGCCAGCAGTTACAGCCGGGAGTCCGGGGAGCTGTTTTTT
.,TRBJ2-1,.,TRBV14,CASSRGSGRSSSYNEQFF,TGTGCCAGCAGCCGAGGGTCAGGGCGGAGCAGCTCCTACAATGAGCAGTTCTTC
.,TRBJ2-5,.,TRBV6-5,CASSSGAGETQYF,TGTGCCAGCAGTTCTGGGGCGGGGGAGACCCAGTACTTC
.,TRBJ2-7,TRBD2,TRBV9,CASSPGLAHTYEQYF,TGTGCCAGCAGCCCAGGACTAGCTCACACCTACGAGCAGTACTTC
.,TRBJ2-7,.,TRBV7-2,CASSLAGGAFEQYF,TGTGCCAGCAGCTTAGCGGGGGGGGCCTTCGAGCAGTACTTC
once,TRBJ2-1,TRBD2,TRBV18,CASSALAGQSSYNEQFF,TGTGCCAGCTCAGCTTTAGCGGGGCAGAGCTCCTACAATGAGCAGTTCTTC
.,TRBJ2-2,TRBD2,TRBV7-2,CASSLIPSGPAGELFF,TGTGCCAGCAGCTTAATTCCTAGCGGTCCCGCCGGGGAGCTGTTTTTT
.,TRBJ1-5,.,TRBV19,CASSLDVNQPQHF,TGTGCCAGTAGTCTCGACGTAAATCAGCCCCAGCATTTT
.,TRBJ2-3,.,TRBV6-5,CASSPPGRGKDTQYF,TGTGCCAGCAGCCCCCCCGGGCGGGGCAAAGATACGCAGTATTTT
once,TRBJ2-1,.,TRBV7-8,CASSLLSASSKVQFF,TGTGCCAGCAGCTTATTATCCGCGAGCTCTAAAGTGCAGTTCTTC
.,TRBJ2-7,TRBD2,TRBV6-6,CASTGREGPYEQYF,TGTGCCAGCACGGGCCGGGAGGGCCCCTACGAGCAGTACTTC
.,TRBJ1-3,.,TRBV27,CASSLAGAGNTIYF,TGTGCCAGCAGTTTAGCAGGGGCTGGAAACACCATATATTTT